The rows below give T cell receptor beta chains drawn from one sample of a study of Ad26.COV2.S vaccination and SARS-CoV-2 variants. TCRdb keeps only in-frame clones here, not all; method: immunoSEQ multiplex PCR. Among about 350,000 clones listed, around 88% were seen once. The input for sequencing was peripheral blood, taken in a trial of Ad26.COV2.S vaccine versus placebo. The receptors originated from a person aged 18-60 years who received the Ad26.COV2.S COVID-19 vaccine or a placebo. Each CDR3 is given without its conserved first and last residue. Each record gives: V gene, J gene, CDR3 length, D gene, CDR3 protein. D genes are given only for firm matches.

v_gene: TRBV30
j_gene: TRBJ2-2
len: 14
d_gene: NA
CDR3aa: AWREIAKTNTGELF

v_gene: TRBV19
j_gene: TRBJ1-4
len: 12
d_gene: NA
CDR3aa: ASSPTDFNEKLF

v_gene: TRBV6-5
j_gene: TRBJ2-7
len: 13
d_gene: TRBD1
CDR3aa: ASSPRDREGDEQY

v_gene: TRBV5-6
j_gene: TRBJ1-1
len: 15
d_gene: TRBD1
CDR3aa: ASSPDAGGGGNTEAF

v_gene: TRBV18
j_gene: TRBJ1-1
len: 13
d_gene: NA
CDR3aa: ASSPPKAGDTEAF

v_gene: TRBV5-1
j_gene: TRBJ2-7
len: 14
d_gene: TRBD2
CDR3aa: ASSSNSGDSSYEQY

v_gene: TRBV28
j_gene: TRBJ2-5
len: 12
d_gene: TRBD2
CDR3aa: ASTPGGIGKTQY

v_gene: TRBV3-1/TRBV3-2
j_gene: TRBJ1-3
len: 16
d_gene: NA
CDR3aa: ASSQWGQAGPSGNTIY

v_gene: TRBV11-3
j_gene: TRBJ2-1
len: 14
d_gene: TRBD2
CDR3aa: ASSLGAGGSYNEQF

v_gene: TRBV9
j_gene: TRBJ1-1
len: 12
d_gene: NA
CDR3aa: ASSPNPESTEAF

v_gene: TRBV27
j_gene: TRBJ2-6
len: 13
d_gene: NA
CDR3aa: ASSSRDSGANVLT

v_gene: TRBV20-1
j_gene: TRBJ1-5
len: 11
d_gene: NA
CDR3aa: SASLGPMQPQH

v_gene: TRBV19
j_gene: TRBJ2-1
len: 16
d_gene: TRBD2
CDR3aa: ASSIELTSGRYYNEQF

v_gene: TRBV28
j_gene: TRBJ1-2
len: 12
d_gene: TRBD1
CDR3aa: ASSQSRGWGGYT

v_gene: TRBV6-6
j_gene: TRBJ2-1
len: 14
d_gene: NA
CDR3aa: ASSPPFSTGRNEQF

v_gene: TRBV28
j_gene: TRBJ1-6
len: 13
d_gene: NA
CDR3aa: ASNMGGSDNSPLH

v_gene: TRBV28
j_gene: TRBJ2-1
len: 14
d_gene: NA
CDR3aa: ASSPSGTGSSNEQF

v_gene: TRBV19
j_gene: TRBJ1-5
len: 10
d_gene: NA
CDR3aa: ASSIEDQPQH

v_gene: TRBV5-6
j_gene: TRBJ1-5
len: 12
d_gene: NA
CDR3aa: ASSLGTVHQPQH

v_gene: TRBV10-3
j_gene: TRBJ1-3
len: 11
d_gene: NA
CDR3aa: ATGGAEGNTIY

v_gene: TRBV9
j_gene: TRBJ2-1
len: 12
d_gene: NA
CDR3aa: ASSSRREAGEQF

v_gene: TRBV7-9
j_gene: TRBJ2-2
len: 13
d_gene: NA
CDR3aa: ASSLAGQVTGELF

v_gene: TRBV21-1
j_gene: TRBJ2-2
len: 14
d_gene: NA
CDR3aa: ASSSGRGLYTGELF

v_gene: TRBV19
j_gene: TRBJ2-3
len: 12
d_gene: TRBD1
CDR3aa: ASRLGGASDTQY